The 5 T cell receptor beta chains below come from one sample, sequenced in a study of blood T cell repertoires in COVID-19. TCRdb keeps only in-frame clones here, not all; method: immunoSEQ multiplex PCR. This repertoire shows about 120,000 clones, under 90% found once; its top ten account for 3.5% to 4.5%. What was sequenced was peripheral blood. The receptors derive from a man in his sixties with acute or convalescent COVID-19.

The genes are TRBV30 and TRBJ2-7; no reliable D call. The CDR3 totals 14 residues. CDR1 and CDR2 from the germline V gene are GTSNPN and SVGIG (reference sequence). V dropped 0 bases and J dropped 2 bases, with 11 bases sitting between them. CDR3 bases: TGTGCCTGGAGTGTAGCCGGCAGGACCTACGAGCAGTACTTC. Translated: CAWSVAGRTYEQYF.

V and J are TRBV5-1 and TRBJ1-1; D call uncertain. Germline V gene lookup returns CDR1 SGHRS and CDR2 YFSETQ. The CDR3 is 13 residues long. Trimming removed 2 bases from V and 5 bases from J, with 10 bases in between. The CDR3 sequence: CASSFWTGTEAFF. The CDR3 region has the DNA TGCGCCAGCAGCTTTTGGACGGGGACTGAAGCTTTCTTT.

The chain is built from TRBV14 and TRBJ2-2; a weak D match, TRBD1 (6 bases). The V gene lost 3 bases and the J gene lost 7 bases, with 21 bases spanning the gap. The CDR3 is 17 amino acids. CDR1 is SGHDN and CDR2 is FVKESK in the germline V gene. Written as DNA, the CDR3 is TGTGCCAGCAGCCACTCAACAGGGAAGTCTGCGGGCGGGGAGCTGTTTTTT. This sequence encodes CASSHSTGKSAGGELFF.

The chain combines TRBV6-2 or TRBV6-3 with TRBJ1-1, with D possibly being TRBD1 (6 bases). Germline V CDR1 and CDR2: MNHEY, SVGEGT. CDR3 length: 14 amino acids. Trimming cost V 2 bases and J 4 bases, with 11 bases left between them. CDR3 DNA sequence: TGTGCCAGCAGTTACACAGGGTCGGCCACTGAAGCTTTCTTT. Translated, it gives CASSYTGSATEAFF.

J is TRBJ2-5 and V is TRBV6-1; TRBD2 is a possible D gene (7 bases). The germline V gene encodes CDR1 MNHNS and CDR2 SASEGT. The CDR3 contains 16 residues. Trimming stripped 2 bases from V and 3 bases from J, with 16 bases between. The DNA of the CDR3 is TGTGCCAGCAGTGAACACCCAGGGAGGGGGAAAGAGACCCAGTACTTC. Translated: CASSEHPGRGKETQYF.